The 4 T cell receptor beta chains presented below share a single source sample, sequenced in a study of cytomegalovirus exposure and HLA in healthy donors. PCR amplification relied on 60 Vbeta primers (plus 13 Jbeta primers). Data came from immunoSEQ multiplex PCR; TCRdb stores just in-frame clones and leaves some out. Of about 120,000 clones listed, about 80% are singletons. Sequences were obtained from PBMCs. These receptor sequences come from a female donor in good health and CMV-seropositive.

The chain is built from TRBV5-1 and TRBJ2-5; 9 bases align to TRBD1. Germline trimming cut 3 bases from V and 3 bases from J; bases unmatched to any gene: 3. From germline, CDR1 is SGHRS and CDR2 YFSETQ. This CDR3 spans 14 amino acids. Here the CDR3 reads CASSSTGGKETQYF. DNA of the CDR3: TGCGCCAGCAGCTCGACAGGGGGAAAAGAGACCCAGTACTTC.

This chain uses TRBV20-1 with TRBJ1-1; D uncertain. With 6 bases removed from V and 5 bases from J, the gap between germline ends came to 10 bases. The CDR3 runs to 11 residues. CDR1 and CDR2 (germline): DFQATT, SNEGSKA (reference sequence). In DNA, the CDR3 is TGCAGTGCCGCCCTCAGGACTGAAGCTTTCTTT. It encodes CSAALRTEAFF.

The chain recombines TRBV2 with TRBJ2-5; D unresolved. Trimming left V 8 bases short and J 5 bases short, with 12 bases between. This CDR3 is 12 amino acids long. CDR1 SNHLY and CDR2 FYNNEI come from the germline V gene. The CDR3 region has the DNA TGTGCCAGCGGGTTGACTTATGAGACCCAGTACTTC. It yields the protein CASGLTYETQYF.

V gene TRBV19 combines with J gene TRBJ1-1; D is unclear. This CDR3 region has 11 residues. Trimming took off 5 bases at V and 8 bases at J, with 9 bases between the two ends. Per the germline V gene, CDR1 is LNHDA and CDR2 is SQIVND (reference sequence). The CDR3 DNA follows: TGTGCCAGTAGTTCTGGAGGCGAAGCTTTCTTT. It translates to CASSSGGEAFF.